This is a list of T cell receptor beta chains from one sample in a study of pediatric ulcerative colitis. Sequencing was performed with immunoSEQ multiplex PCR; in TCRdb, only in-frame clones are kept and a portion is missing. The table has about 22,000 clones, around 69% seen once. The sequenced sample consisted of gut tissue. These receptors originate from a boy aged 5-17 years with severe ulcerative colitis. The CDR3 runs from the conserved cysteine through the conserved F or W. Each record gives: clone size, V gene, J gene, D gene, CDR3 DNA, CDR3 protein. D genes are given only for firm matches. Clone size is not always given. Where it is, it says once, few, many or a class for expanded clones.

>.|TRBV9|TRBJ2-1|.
TGTGCCAGCAGCGTAGCTGGGGTCCGCGGAACTGAGCAGTTCTTC
CASSVAGVRGTEQFF
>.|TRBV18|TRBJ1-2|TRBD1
TGTGCCAGCTCACCTTACAGGGGAAGCGACTATGGCTACACCTTC
CASSPYRGSDYGYTF
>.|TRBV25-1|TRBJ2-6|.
TGTGCCAGCAGCGTGGGAATCTCTGGGGCCAACGTCCTGACTTTC
CASSVGISGANVLTF
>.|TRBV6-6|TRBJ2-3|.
TGTGCCAGCAGTCCCCGGAGGGGAGGAGATACGCAGTATTTT
CASSPRRGGDTQYF
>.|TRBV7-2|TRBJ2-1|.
TGTGCCAGCAGCTCCAGCGCGAGCTACAATGAGCAGTTCTTC
CASSSSASYNEQFF
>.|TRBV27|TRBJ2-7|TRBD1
TGTGCCAGCAGCCTGAGGGACAGCGGCACCTACGAGCAGTACTTC
CASSLRDSGTYEQYF
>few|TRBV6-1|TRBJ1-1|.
TGTGCCAGCAGTGCCGCCAGGGGCCAGACTGAAGCTTTCTTT
CASSAARGQTEAFF
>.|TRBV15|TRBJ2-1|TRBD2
TGTGCCACCAGCCCTAGCGGGGAGAACTACAATGAGCAGTTCTTC
CATSPSGENYNEQFF
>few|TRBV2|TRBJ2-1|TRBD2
TGTGCCAGCAGGGGGAGGGGCCATGAGCAGTTCTTC
CASRGRGHEQFF
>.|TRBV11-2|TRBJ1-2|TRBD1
TGTGCCAGCAGCCACAGGGGCAGTTTGATCTATGGCTACACCTTC
CASSHRGSLIYGYTF
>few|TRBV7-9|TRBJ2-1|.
TGTGCCAGCAGCTTAAGCAATGAGCAGTTCTTC
CASSLSNEQFF
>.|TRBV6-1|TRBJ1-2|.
TGTGCCAGCAGTGAAGGATGGTTTATAAGGGAAGGGTCTGGCTACACCTTC
CASSEGWFIREGSGYTF
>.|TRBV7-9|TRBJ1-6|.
TGTGCCAGCAGCTTAGAAATACACAATTCACCCCTCCACTTT
CASSLEIHNSPLHF
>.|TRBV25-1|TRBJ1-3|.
TGTGCCAGCACCCCGGGGGCGGCACTCGACTCTGGAAACACCATATATTTT
CASTPGAALDSGNTIYF
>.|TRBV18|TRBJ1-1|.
TGTGCCAGCTCACCATCGGAGGGAACGTTGAACACTGAAGCTTTCTTT
CASSPSEGTLNTEAFF
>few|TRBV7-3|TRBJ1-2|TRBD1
TGTGCCAGCAGTCCAGGTTGGACAGGGGGATTCTATGGCTACACCTTC
CASSPGWTGGFYGYTF
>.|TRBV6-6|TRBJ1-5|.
TGTGCCAGCACTAAGGACCCCACGATTGGGCCCCAGCATTTT
CASTKDPTIGPQHF
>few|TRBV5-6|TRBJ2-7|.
TGTGCCAGCAGCCCCCTCCCAGTCAGAGGCTCCTACGAGCAGTACTTC
CASSPLPVRGSYEQYF
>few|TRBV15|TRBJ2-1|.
TGTGCCACCAGCAGAGTTGACAATGAGCAGTTCTTC
CATSRVDNEQFF
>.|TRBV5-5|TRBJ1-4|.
TGTGCCAGCAGCTTACTAGAGAATGAAAAACTGTTTTTT
CASSLLENEKLFF
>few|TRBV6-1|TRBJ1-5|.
TGTGCCAGCAGCAGGGAAAGGAATCAGCCCCAGCATTTT
CASSRERNQPQHF
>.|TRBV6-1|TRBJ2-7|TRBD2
TGTGCCAGCAGTGAAGCAGTAGCGGGGCAATCCTACGAGCAGTACTTC
CASSEAVAGQSYEQYF
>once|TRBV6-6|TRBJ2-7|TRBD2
TGTGCCAGCAGTTACGCGGGGGTAACCTACGAGCAGTACTTC
CASSYAGVTYEQYF
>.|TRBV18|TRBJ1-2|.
TGTGCCAGCTCAACCGATTCCTATGGCTACACCTTC
CASSTDSYGYTF
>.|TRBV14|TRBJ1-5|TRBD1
TGTGCCAGCAGCCCAGGGGGTCGACAGCCCCAGCATTTT
CASSPGGRQPQHF
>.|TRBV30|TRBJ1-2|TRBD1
TGTGCCTGGAGTCCGACAGGGGGCGTCTATGGCTACACCTTC
CAWSPTGGVYGYTF
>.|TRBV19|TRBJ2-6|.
TGTGCCAGTCTCGCCGGGTTAAGCTCTGGGGCCAACGTCCTGACTTTC
CASLAGLSSGANVLTF
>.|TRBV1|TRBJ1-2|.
TGCACCAGCAGCCAAGTCGGAAGGTCAGGTAAATATGGCTACACCTTC
CTSSQVGRSGKYGYTF
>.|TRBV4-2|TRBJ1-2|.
TGTGCCAGCAGCTTCGGACCCAAACATGGCTACACCTTC
CASSFGPKHGYTF
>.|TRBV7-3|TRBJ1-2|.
TGTGCCACCGCCCCGGGGCTGGTCGTTGGCTACACCTTC
CATAPGLVVGYTF
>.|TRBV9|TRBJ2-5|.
TGTGCCAGCAGCGTAGGGACGGCTGAAGAGACCCAGTACTTC
CASSVGTAEETQYF
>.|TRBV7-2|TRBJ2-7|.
TGTGCCAGCCAAGCCCATGGGACGACCTACGAGCAGTACTTC
CASQAHGTTYEQYF
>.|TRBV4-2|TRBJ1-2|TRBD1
TGTGCCAGCAGCCGAACAGGGGGCGCGGTTGGCTACACCTTC
CASSRTGGAVGYTF
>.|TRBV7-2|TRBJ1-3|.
TGTGCCAGCAGCTTAGGGCCGGACTGGGGAAACACCATATATTTT
CASSLGPDWGNTIYF
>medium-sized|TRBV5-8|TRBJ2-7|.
TGTGCCAGCAGCCCCAGGGTTTACGAGCAGTACTTC
CASSPRVYEQYF
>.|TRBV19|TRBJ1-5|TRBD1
TGTGCCAGTACCCCTGCTGGGACAGGGGGCGTCAATCAGCCCCAGCATTTT
CASTPAGTGGVNQPQHF
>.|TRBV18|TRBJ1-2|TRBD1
TGTGCCAGCTCACCTGACAGGGGACTTAACTATGGCTACACCTTC
CASSPDRGLNYGYTF
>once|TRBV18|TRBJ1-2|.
TGTGCCAGCTCACCGGACGTTGACTATGGCTACACCTTC
CASSPDVDYGYTF
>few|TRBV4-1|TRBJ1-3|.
TGCGCCAGCAGCCGTTTTAGACAGGACTCTGGAAACACCATATATTTT
CASSRFRQDSGNTIYF
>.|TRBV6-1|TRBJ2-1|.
TGTGCCAGCATTTTGTGGAGGAGCTCCTACAATGAGCAGTTCTTC
CASILWRSSYNEQFF
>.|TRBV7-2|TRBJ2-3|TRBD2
TGTGCCAGCAGCTCCCCGGGAGCGGGGGATATCACAGATACGCAGTATTTT
CASSSPGAGDITDTQYF
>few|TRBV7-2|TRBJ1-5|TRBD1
TGTGCCAGCAGCTTAGCTTCTGGCAGGGGGAGATCGCCCCAGCATTTT
CASSLASGRGRSPQHF
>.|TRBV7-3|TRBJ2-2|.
TGTGCCAGCCAAATGGAACCGAATGGCCGGGAGCTGTTTTTT
CASQMEPNGRELFF
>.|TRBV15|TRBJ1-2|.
TGTGCCACCAGCAGAGAAAAAGTCTATGGCTACACCTTC
CATSREKVYGYTF